These 24 T cell receptor beta chains came from one sample sequenced in a study of blood T cell repertoires in COVID-19. Clones were read by immunoSEQ multiplex PCR, and TCRdb kept only the in-frame ones, dropping some. The table includes a few hundred thousand clones, over 75% detected once. Sequenced: PBMCs or T cells enriched from blood (not recorded which). These receptors came from a man aged 25-45 years who had recovered from COVID-19.

V is TRBV7-9 and J is TRBJ2-1; 7 nucleotides agree with TRBD2. V was clipped by 5 bases and J by 0 bases; unmatched bases: 16. The germline V gene has CDR1 SEHNR and CDR2 FQNEAQ (reference sequence). The length of the CDR3 is 19 residues. The CDR3 coding sequence is TGTGCCAGCAGCCGAGGGTTGGCTAGCGGCCAAAGCTCCTACAATGAGCAGTTCTTC. It translates to CASSRGLASGQSSYNEQFF.

In DNA, the CDR3 is TGTGCCAGCAGCGGGGACGCCGGGACTAGTTCTGATACGCAGTATTTT. It codes for CASSGDAGTSSDTQYF. The chain joins TRBV9 to TRBJ2-3; 8 bases match TRBD2. The length of the CDR3 is 16 residues. The germline gives CDR1 SGDLS, CDR2 YYNGEE. J gave up 6 bases and V 3 bases, and 12 bases lay outside the gene matches. Supplemented by reference TRBV9 and TRBJ2-3, the full variable domain reads DSGVTQTPKHLITATGQRVTLRCSPRSGDLSVYWYQQSLDQGLQFLIQYYNGEERAKGNILERFSAQQFPDLHSELNLSSLELGDSALYFCASSGDAGTSSDTQYFGPGTRLTVL.

The chain recombines TRBV20-1 with TRBJ1-4; D remains ambiguous. V shed 3 bases and J shed 4 bases, with 9 bases lying between them. Germline values: CDR1 DFQATT, CDR2 SNEGSKA (reference sequence). This CDR3 is built from 13 residues. The CDR3, as DNA: TGCAGTGCTAGTACACAGCTTAATGAAAAACTGTTTTTT. Its translation is CSASTQLNEKLFF.

This clone was seen once. The V gene is TRBV24-1, the J gene TRBJ2-2; D is perhaps TRBD1 (6 bases). Germline V lookup: CDR1 KGHDR, CDR2 SFDVKD. The V end was cut by 2 bases, the J end by 2 bases, with 17 bases between. There are 18 residues in the CDR3. DNA of the CDR3: TGTGCCACCAGTGATTCCGGACAGTCCTCGACCAACACCGGGGAGCTGTTTTTT. It translates to CATSDSGQSSTNTGELFF.

The J gene is TRBJ1-5, the V gene TRBV28; D perhaps matches TRBD1 (6 bases). This CDR3 comprises 15 residues. Germline CDR1 and CDR2: MDHEN and SYDVKM. Trimming removed 2 bases at V and 4 bases at J, with 12 bases between. In DNA form, the CDR3 reads TGTGCCAGCAGTTTAAACAGGGCTGGGAATCAGCCCCAGCATTTT. Amino acid sequence: CASSLNRAGNQPQHF.

The chain has TRBV29-1 and TRBJ1-2; D possibly corresponds to TRBD1 (5 bases). The V end was cut by 2 bases, the J end by 8 bases, with 15 bases between. CDR1 SQVTM and CDR2 ANQGSEA come from the germline V gene. The CDR3 runs 13 residues. Written as DNA, the CDR3 is TGCAGCGTTGAATACAGGATAGGTTACGGCTACACCTTC. The encoded protein is CSVEYRIGYGYTF.

In its sample, this clone was seen once. The gene calls are TRBV7-3 and TRBJ2-1; TRBD2 might be the D (5 bases). Germline CDR1 and CDR2: SGHTA and FQGTGA. V dropped 5 bases and J dropped 10 bases, with 18 bases sitting between them. This CDR3 contains 14 residues. CDR3 in amino acids: CASSLSGSAKEQFF. The CDR3 nucleotides are TGTGCCAGCAGCCTTAGTGGTAGCGCGAAAGAGCAGTTCTTC.

This clone was detected a few times. This chain links TRBV30 with TRBJ1-4, with a possible D match to TRBD1 (5 bases). CDR3 length: 14 residues. Germline CDR1 is GTSNPN and CDR2 is SVGIG (reference sequence). The ends were cut back, 5 bases at V and 4 bases at J, with 14 bases in the middle. This CDR3 reads CAWGLGLSNEKLFF. In DNA form, the CDR3 reads TGTGCCTGGGGCTTGGGACTGAGTAATGAAAAACTGTTTTTT.

CDR3 residues: CASSTDSQETQYF. CDR3 bases: TGTGCCAGCAGCACTGACAGTCAAGAGACCCAGTACTTC. The V gene is TRBV5-4, the J gene TRBJ2-5; a possible D gene is TRBD1 (5 bases). The CDR3 totals 13 residues. V was shortened by 4 bases and J by 2 bases, with 9 bases between the two germline ends. Germline V CDR1 and CDR2: SGHNT, YYREEE (reference sequence).

The rearrangement joins TRBV28 to TRBJ1-4; possible D gene TRBD1, 6 bases. The CDR3 consists of 13 residues. CDR1 is MDHEN, CDR2 SYDVKM, per germline. The V and J ends lost 6 bases and 4 bases respectively, with 9 bases between them. DNA for the CDR3: TGTGCCAGCAGAGGGGGAGTTAATGAAAAACTGTTTTTT. Translated: CASRGGVNEKLFF.

This clone appeared a single time. The chain carries TRBV19 and TRBJ2-3; D perhaps matches TRBD2 (5 bases). V shed 1 base and J shed 6 bases, with 17 bases lying between them. This CDR3 is built from 16 residues. Germline CDR1 is LNHDA and CDR2 is SQIVND (reference sequence). The CDR3: CASSIALHGIGDTQYF. The CDR3 region has the DNA TGTGCCAGTAGTATAGCCCTTCACGGGATTGGTGATACGCAGTATTTT.

The gene calls are TRBV6-1 and TRBJ2-7, with TRBD1 matching 8 bases. Germline assignment: CDR1 MNHNS and CDR2 SASEGT. V was pared by 2 bases and J by 5 bases, with 8 bases of the junction left unmatched. The CDR3 contains 15 residues. The CDR3 DNA is TGTGCCAGCAGTGAACTGCGACAGGGGTTTGACGAGCAGTACTTC. This encodes CASSELRQGFDEQYF.

This clone was seen more than once but under ten times. The CDR3 DNA reads as TGTGCCAGCAGCTCCCCTCTGGGCCTGAACACTGAAGCTTTCTTT. Its translation is CASSSPLGLNTEAFF. The chain links TRBV5-6 to TRBJ1-1; no firm D call. Looked up from germline, CDR1 is SGHDT and CDR2 is YYEEEE. This CDR3 comprises 15 residues. The germline V and J ends were trimmed by 3 bases and 0 bases, with 12 bases remaining between them. Full variable domain (rest looked up from reference TRBV5-6 and TRBJ1-1): DAGVTQSPTHLIKTRGQQVTLRCSPKSGHDTVSWYQQALGQGPQFIFQYYEEEERQRGNFPDRFSGHQFPNYSSELNVNALLLGDSALYLCASSSPLGLNTEAFFGQGTRLTVV.

This chain joins TRBV20-1 and TRBJ1-3; tentative D call: TRBD1 (5 bases). The V gene lost 3 bases and the J gene lost 1 base, with 10 bases spanning the gap. This CDR3 has 14 residues. From germline, CDR1 is DFQATT and CDR2 SNEGSKA (reference sequence). CDR3 nucleotides: TGCAGTGCTAGTTTCTCAGGGTCTGGAAACACCATATATTTT. It specifies CSASFSGSGNTIYF.

This clone was observed a handful of times. The CDR3 is CASSLAGTYEQYF. For the CDR3, the DNA is TGTGCCAGCAGCTTGGCGGGAACCTACGAGCAGTACTTC. This chain uses TRBV7-9 with TRBJ2-7; the D gene is possibly TRBD2 (6 bases). Trimming stripped 3 bases from V and 2 bases from J, with 8 bases between. The CDR3 sequence is 13 residues long. CDR1 SEHNR and CDR2 FQNEAQ come from the germline V gene (reference sequence).

For this clone: Distinct nucleotide sequences in the sample also encode this CDR3. The chain is built from TRBV11-2 and TRBJ2-7; 11 nucleotides line up with TRBD2. V was clipped by 5 bases and J by 3 bases; unmatched bases: 3. Germline assignment: CDR1 SGHAT and CDR2 FQNNGV. There are 14 residues in the CDR3. CDR3 residues: CASSPGTSGYEQYF. The CDR3, as DNA: TGTGCCAGCAGCCCCGGGACTAGCGGCTACGAGCAGTACTTC.

This chain connects TRBV28 to TRBJ1-4; D gene unclear. The CDR3 runs to 15 residues. Deletions cut 7 bases from V and 5 bases from J, with 17 bases between. Germline V lookup: CDR1 MDHEN, CDR2 SYDVKM. DNA for the CDR3: TGTGCCAGCAATACTGGGCCAGGTTCCAATGAAAAACTGTTTTTT. This encodes CASNTGPGSNEKLFF.

The V call is TRBV7-9, the J call TRBJ1-1, with a weak D call TRBD1 (5 bases). Trimming removed 4 bases from V and 7 bases from J, with 13 bases in between. The CDR3 covers 13 residues. Germline loops: CDR1 SEHNR, CDR2 FQNEAQ (reference sequence). The CDR3 coding sequence is TGTGCCAGCAGCTCGACAGAACGGAATGAAGCTTTCTTT. Encoded protein: CASSSTERNEAFF.

The chain combines TRBV6-5 with TRBJ1-1; D not resolved. V lost 2 bases, J lost 3 bases, and 7 bases lay in between. Per the germline V gene, CDR1 is MNHEY and CDR2 is SVGAGI. The CDR3 has 13 amino acids. DNA for the CDR3: TGTGCCAGCAGTTACGTGGGAGACACTGAAGCTTTCTTT. The encoded protein is CASSYVGDTEAFF.

The V gene is TRBV19, the J gene TRBJ1-1, with D perhaps TRBD1 (6 bases). The CDR3 sequence is 13 residues long. The V end was cut by 11 bases, the J end by 1 base, with 14 bases between. Germline V lookup: CDR1 LNHDA, CDR2 SQIVND (reference sequence). CDR3 amino acids: CASARGQNTEAFF. Written as DNA, the CDR3 is TGTGCCTCTGCTAGGGGACAGAACACTGAAGCTTTCTTT.

As concerns this clone: Germline is not matched at one junction end, which may reflect a read error. The chain employs TRBV28 and TRBJ1-2; D not certain. The CDR3 length is 15 residues. CDR1 is MDHEN and CDR2 is SYDVKM in the germline V gene. The chain's CDR3 is CASTNRLQTDYGYTF. In nucleotides, the CDR3 is TGTGCAAGCACTAACCGACTGCAGACTGACTATGGCTACACCTTC.

The J gene is TRBJ1-5, the V gene TRBV28, with 7 bases lining up with TRBD1. Per germline, CDR1 MDHEN and CDR2 SYDVKM. The V and J ends lost 10 bases and 7 bases, in that order; junction bases with no gene match: 10. This CDR3 contains 13 residues. For the CDR3, the DNA is TGTGCCACCAGGGGGGACACGGGCCAGCCCCAGCATTTT. Protein: CATRGDTGQPQHF.

V is TRBV27 and J is TRBJ2-7, with TRBD1 matching 9 bases. Germline assignment: CDR1 MNHEY and CDR2 SMNVEV (reference sequence). There are 13 residues in the CDR3. Unmatched junction bases numbered 1, after V lost 1 base and J lost 6 bases. CDR3 amino acids: CASSLLTGGEQYF. The CDR3 DNA is TGTGCCAGCAGTTTATTGACAGGGGGCGAGCAGTACTTC.

This sequence joins TRBV10-3 and TRBJ2-3; 7 nucleotides line up with TRBD1. V was clipped by 6 bases and J by 0 bases; unmatched bases: 3. CDR1 is ENHRY and CDR2 is SYGVKD in the germline V gene. The CDR3 spans 14 residues. The CDR3, as DNA: TGTGCCATCAGGACAGGGATTAGCACAGATACGCAGTATTTT. It yields the protein CAIRTGISTDTQYF.